What follows are 5 T cell receptor beta chains derived from one specimen sequenced in a study of graft-versus-host responses after intestinal transplantation. For these receptors, no antigen is known. The assay was immunoSEQ multiplex PCR, and TCRdb's table has in-frame clones only and misses some. The sample lists about 50,000 clones; 92% were seen once. The specimen comprised unstimulated CD4+ T cells sorted from spleen or lymph node cells, sampled before transplant. The receptor source for this set is a human donor who was the organ donor for an intestinal transplant.

The chain has TRBV9 and TRBJ2-1; 7 nucleotides align to TRBD2. From germline, CDR1 is SGDLS and CDR2 YYNGEE. The CDR3 is 15 residues long. Losses at the gene ends were 0 bases for V and 0 bases for J; bases not matched to a gene: 0. The CDR3 DNA is TGTGCCAGCAGCGTAGGGACTAGCTCCTACAATGAGCAGTTCTTC. Its protein is CASSVGTSSYNEQFF.

This rearrangement joins TRBV27 to TRBJ2-7; 10 nucleotides line up with TRBD2. With 2 bases clipped from V and 6 bases from J, the junction kept 1 base outside the gene matches. This CDR3 spans 13 amino acids. Germline CDR1 MNHEY, CDR2 SMNVEV (reference sequence). CDR3 region: CASSLLAGAEQYF. CDR3 coding DNA: TGTGCCAGCAGTTTACTAGCGGGAGCCGAGCAGTACTTC.

This chain links TRBV19 with TRBJ1-4; 8 nucleotides align to TRBD1. The CDR3 spans 14 residues. V lost 6 bases to trimming and J lost 0 bases; unmatched junction nucleotides: 0. Germline lookup yields CDR1 LNHDA and CDR2 SQIVND (reference sequence). The CDR3 is CASRDRATNEKLFF. The DNA of the CDR3 is TGTGCCAGTAGGGACAGGGCAACTAATGAAAAACTGTTTTTT.

This clone has a single count. The rearrangement joins TRBV6-4 to TRBJ2-4; no definite D call. The CDR3 covers 13 residues. V lost 5 bases and J lost 2, with 7 bases in between. Germline V gives CDR1 MRHNA, CDR2 SNTAGT. Here the CDR3 DNA reads TGTGCCAGCAGTCAGTATACCAAAAACATTCAGTACTTC. It is translated as CASSQYTKNIQYF.

The chain couples TRBV30 to TRBJ1-5; 8 bases are shared with TRBD1. The J segment lost 4 bases and the V segment lost 0 bases, leaving 8 bases of the junction unmatched. Germline V gene lookup returns CDR1 GTSNPN and CDR2 SVGIG (reference sequence). The CDR3 covers 16 residues. CDR3 DNA sequence: TGTGCCTGGAGTGTAAAAGTGACAGGGGTTAATCAGCCCCAGCATTTT. Encoded protein: CAWSVKVTGVNQPQHF.